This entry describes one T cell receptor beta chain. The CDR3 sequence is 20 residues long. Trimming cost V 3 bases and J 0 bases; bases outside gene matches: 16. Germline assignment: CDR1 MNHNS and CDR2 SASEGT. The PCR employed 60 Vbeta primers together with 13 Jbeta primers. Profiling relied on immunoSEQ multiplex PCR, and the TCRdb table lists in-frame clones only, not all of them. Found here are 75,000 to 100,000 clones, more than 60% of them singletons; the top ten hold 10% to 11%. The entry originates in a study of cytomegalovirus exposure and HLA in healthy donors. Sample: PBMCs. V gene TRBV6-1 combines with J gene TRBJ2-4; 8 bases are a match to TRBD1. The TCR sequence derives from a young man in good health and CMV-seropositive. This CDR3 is CASSELVQGALLPAKNIQYF. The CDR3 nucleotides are TGTGCCAGCAGTGAGTTGGTGCAGGGGGCCCTTTTACCAGCCAAAAACATTCAGTACTTC.